This TCR beta chain stems from a study of glioma-infiltrating T cells. In the study overall: Samples included WHO grade II oligodendrogliomas or astrocytomas and initial-diagnosis grade IV glioblastomas.

Of note for this clonotype: What it binds is unknown.

There are 21 residues in the CDR3. The V gene's germline CDR1 is SGHAT and CDR2 FQDESV (reference sequence). The ends lost 5 bases at V and 0 bases at J; junction bases unmatched: 21. Using RNA template, CDR3s of TCR alpha and beta were amplified with iRepertoire arm-PCR. TCRdb used MiXCR to reprocess the multiplex PCR reads, holding one entry per CDR3 protein. Among a few hundred thousand distinct CDR3 sequences listed, 41% were seen once. Study-wide points: Signature shared blood CDR3 motifs were enriched in low-divergence and depleted in high-divergence patients. Above-expected tissue-blood divergence occurred in all gliomas, most in low-grade ones.

The specimen sequenced was glioma tissue, nonneoplastic brain tissue, or PBMCs (not recorded which). This clonotype was sampled from a human donor with low-grade glioma or glioblastoma, undergoing nonglioma brain surgery, or in good health (not recorded which). This chain links TRBV11-1 with TRBJ2-1, with 8 positions matching TRBD2. The CDR3 nucleotides read TGTGCCAGCAGCCCACCCATTCCATTAGCGGGGTCCCCGAGCTCCTACAATGAGCAGTTCTTC. Its protein is CASSPPIPLAGSPSSYNEQFF.